This is a list of T cell receptor beta chains from one sample in a study of blood T cell repertoires in COVID-19. Here immunoSEQ multiplex PCR was the method, and the copy in TCRdb shows in-frame clones only, minus some. Among over 150,000 clones listed, about 82% were seen once. The specimen was peripheral blood. These receptor sequences come from a man aged 50-59 years with active or convalescent COVID-19. Both conserved end residues are part of each CDR3. Each record gives: D gene, V gene, CDR3 length, J gene, clone size, CDR3 DNA, CDR3 protein. D genes are given only for firm matches. Clone size appears in some rows only: once, few, many, or a class for an expanded clone.

>NA|TRBV6-5|14|TRBJ1-6|few
TGTGCCAGCCTCGGTGCAGGGCAAAATTCACCCCTCCACTTT
CASLGAGQNSPLHF
>TRBD1|TRBV15|16|TRBJ1-3|NA
TGTGCCACCAGCAGAAACAGGGGATCGGCGGGAAACACCATATATTTT
CATSRNRGSAGNTIYF
>TRBD1|TRBV19|15|TRBJ1-5|NA
TGTGCCAGTAGGGCAACAGGGGCTTCAAATCAGCCCCAGCATTTT
CASRATGASNQPQHF
>NA|TRBV7-9|16|TRBJ2-1|medium-sized
TGTGCCAGCAGCTTAGATCTAGCAAGTGGAGGAAAGGAGCAGTTCTTC
CASSLDLASGGKEQFF
>TRBD1|TRBV25-1|15|TRBJ1-4|NA
TGTGCCAGCAGTGAGGGAAGAAGGGGGCGTGAAAAACTGTTTTTT
CASSEGRRGREKLFF
>NA|TRBV19|16|TRBJ1-5|NA
TGTGCCAGTAGCCCAGGTGGACAGTATAGCAATCAGCCCCAGCATTTT
CASSPGGQYSNQPQHF
>TRBD2|TRBV4-1|16|TRBJ2-7|once
TGCGCCAGCAGCCAATCTAGCGGGAGCCGAGGTTATGAGCAGTACTTC
CASSQSSGSRGYEQYF
>TRBD1|TRBV6-2/TRBV6-3|16|TRBJ1-5|NA
TGTGCCAGCAGTTACCCGATTGGACAGGGGGATCAGCCCCAGCATTTT
CASSYPIGQGDQPQHF
>TRBD1|TRBV4-3|17|TRBJ2-2|NA
TGCGCCAGCAGCCAAGAAGCGGGACAGGGAAGCACCGGGGAGCTGTTTTTT
CASSQEAGQGSTGELFF
>NA|TRBV7-2|15|TRBJ1-4|NA
TGTGCCAGCAGCTTACAAAGGGGAAATAATGAAAAACTGTTTTTT
CASSLQRGNNEKLFF
>NA|TRBV27|16|TRBJ1-4|NA
TGTGCCAGCACCCTGAGAAGGGGCCGGGGGGATGAAAAACTGTTTTTT
CASTLRRGRGDEKLFF
>TRBD2|TRBV13|18|TRBJ2-7|NA
TGTGCCAGCAGCCCGCAATTGAGACTAGCGGGGGGCTCCTACGAGCAGTACTTC
CASSPQLRLAGGSYEQYF
>TRBD2|TRBV7-2|18|TRBJ2-7|NA
TGTGCCAGCAGCTCCCGAGCCCCGACTAGCGGAAGCTCCTACGAGCAGTACTTC
CASSSRAPTSGSSYEQYF
>TRBD2|TRBV7-9|15|TRBJ2-1|NA
TGTGCCAGCAGCACTAGCGGGGGCTCCTACAATGAGCAGTTCTTC
CASSTSGGSYNEQFF
>NA|TRBV19|16|TRBJ1-5|NA
TGTGCCAGTAGTATAGACCAAACCACGGTCAATCAGCCCCAGCATTTT
CASSIDQTTVNQPQHF
>NA|TRBV28|13|TRBJ2-7|NA
TGTGCCATCAACAGGGTAGCCCCCTACGAGCAGTACTTC
CAINRVAPYEQYF
>TRBD2|TRBV7-3|20|TRBJ2-1|NA
TGTGCCAGCAGCTCCGTTATTCGACTAGCGGGAGGAGTAGCCGACAATGAGCAGTTCTTC
CASSSVIRLAGGVADNEQFF
>NA|TRBV11-3|15|TRBJ2-3|NA
TGTGCCAGCAGCTTCGAGGGGACTGGTGCAGATACGCAGTATTTT
CASSFEGTGADTQYF
>TRBD1|TRBV6-5|14|TRBJ2-1|NA
TGTGCCAGCAGTTCGCATGGACAGGACAATGAGCAGTTCTTC
CASSSHGQDNEQFF
>TRBD1|TRBV6-5|13|TRBJ1-2|once
TGTGCCAGCAGCTCAACAGGGGTTTATGGCTACACCTTC
CASSSTGVYGYTF
>NA|TRBV24-1|14|TRBJ2-4|NA
TGTGCCACCAGTGGAAGCGGTGGCAAAAACATTCAGTACTTC
CATSGSGGKNIQYF
>TRBD1|TRBV25-1|15|TRBJ2-5|NA
TGTGCCAGCAGTGAATACGACGGGACAGAAGAGACCCAGTACTTC
CASSEYDGTEETQYF
>TRBD1|TRBV5-1|18|TRBJ2-7|NA
TGCGCCAGCAGCTTGGATTGGACAGGGCGTCTTTATACCTACGAGCAGTACTTC
CASSLDWTGRLYTYEQYF
>NA|TRBV5-3|14|TRBJ1-6|NA
TGTGCCAGAAGCCTAAGACAGGTGTACTCACCCCTCCACTTT
CARSLRQVYSPLHF
>TRBD2|TRBV28|14|TRBJ2-5|NA
TGTGCCAGCACTACACCTAGCGGCCAAGAGACCCAGTACTTC
CASTTPSGQETQYF
>NA|TRBV19|15|TRBJ1-4|once
TGTGCCAGCCGTCGTCTAGGAGGCACTAATGAAAAACTGTTTTTT
CASRRLGGTNEKLFF
>TRBD1|TRBV6-5|15|TRBJ2-7|few
TGTGCCAGCATAATCGGGGACAGGGGTTCCTACGAGCAGTACTTC
CASIIGDRGSYEQYF
>NA|TRBV4-3|18|TRBJ1-5|NA
TGCGCCAGCAGCCAAGATCTGAGATCGGGTATAAGCAATCAGCCCCAGCATTTT
CASSQDLRSGISNQPQHF
>NA|TRBV19|15|TRBJ1-3|NA
TGTGCCAGTAGTATAGACCACTATCCTGGAAACACCATATATTTT
CASSIDHYPGNTIYF
>TRBD1|TRBV9|13|TRBJ2-2|once
TGTGCCAGCAGCACCCGACAGGGCGGGGAGCTGTTTTTT
CASSTRQGGELFF
>NA|TRBV5-4|13|TRBJ2-5|NA
TGTGCCAGCAGCTCGGGAACCCTAGAGACCCAGTACTTC
CASSSGTLETQYF
>TRBD1|TRBV6-2/TRBV6-3|16|TRBJ1-1|once
TGTGCCAGCAGTTACTCCCCCGGGACAGGGAACACTGAAGCTTTCTTT
CASSYSPGTGNTEAFF
>NA|TRBV21-1|14|TRBJ2-7|NA
TGTGCCAGCAGCCCTGGACAGGCTTGCATGGAGCAGTACTTC
CASSPGQACMEQYF
>TRBD2|TRBV4-3|18|TRBJ2-1|NA
TGCGCCAGCAGCCAAGATCGGGGTAGCGGGGTTTTCTACAATGAGCAGTTCTTC
CASSQDRGSGVFYNEQFF
>TRBD1|TRBV6-5|16|TRBJ2-7|NA
TGTGCCAGCAGTTACTCGATTCGGACAGGGCAGGACGAGCAGTACTTC
CASSYSIRTGQDEQYF
>TRBD2|TRBV5-4|15|TRBJ2-3|NA
TGTGCCAGCAGCCTCCTAGCGGGATCGACAGATACGCAGTATTTT
CASSLLAGSTDTQYF
>NA|TRBV7-9|14|TRBJ2-3|NA
TGTGCCAGCAGCTTGGAGGGGGCTTCAGATACGCAGTATTTT
CASSLEGASDTQYF
>TRBD1|TRBV6-1|13|TRBJ2-5|NA
TGTGCCAGCAGCAGGGACAGTCAAGAGACCCAGTACTTC
CASSRDSQETQYF
>TRBD1|TRBV5-4|13|TRBJ1-2|NA
TGTGCCAGCAGCCTGGACAGGGGGTATGGCTACACCTTC
CASSLDRGYGYTF
>NA|TRBV4-2|15|TRBJ2-3|NA
TGTGCCAGCGGTAAGGAAGGGGGTTCCACAGATACGCAGTATTTT
CASGKEGGSTDTQYF
>NA|TRBV18|15|TRBJ1-6|NA
TGTGCCAGCTCACCAAATAACAGGGTAGCCTCACCCCTCCACTTT
CASSPNNRVASPLHF
>TRBD1|TRBV24-1|15|TRBJ2-5|NA
TGTGCCACCAGTGAACCGGGACAGGGGGTTGAGACCCAGTACTTC
CATSEPGQGVETQYF
>NA|TRBV6-1|17|TRBJ1-4|NA
TGTGCCAGCAGTGAATGGGCAGGGGTCGATTCTAATGAAAAACTGTTTTTT
CASSEWAGVDSNEKLFF
>NA|TRBV5-1|13|TRBJ2-5|NA
TGCGCCAGCAGCTCAGGGGTGGCAGAGACCCAGTACTTC
CASSSGVAETQYF
>TRBD2|TRBV20-1|15|TRBJ2-5|NA
TGCAGTGCTAGTTGGACTAGCGGGAGGCAAGAGACCCAGTACTTC
CSASWTSGRQETQYF
>NA|TRBV30|15|TRBJ2-3|NA
TGTGCCTGGGTCTCCCGGCAGGGGTGTGGGTATACGCAGTATTTT
CAWVSRQGCGYTQYF
>NA|TRBV19|16|TRBJ2-6|NA
TGTGCCAGTAGTACCTTGACTAGGGTTGGGGCCAACGTCCTGACTTTC
CASSTLTRVGANVLTF
>NA|TRBV30|13|TRBJ1-1|NA
TGTGCCTGGAGTGTACAATCGAACACTGAAGCTTTCTTT
CAWSVQSNTEAFF
>NA|TRBV21-1|16|TRBJ2-7|NA
TGTGCCAGCAGCACGTGTCCTAGCGGGAGGGCCTACGAGCAGTACTTC
CASSTCPSGRAYEQYF
>NA|TRBV2|15|TRBJ1-4|NA
TGTGCCAGCAGTGAAGCGCAAGGAGGTGGTGAAAAACTGTTTTTT
CASSEAQGGGEKLFF
>TRBD1|TRBV5-1|15|TRBJ2-1|many
TGCGCCAGCAGCCCGACGTGGACAGGGGGCAATGAGCAGTTCTTC
CASSPTWTGGNEQFF
>TRBD1|TRBV12-3/TRBV12-4|13|TRBJ2-5|NA
TGTGCCAGCACCCAGACAGGGGAAGAGACCCAGTACTTC
CASTQTGEETQYF
>NA|TRBV7-3|13|TRBJ2-5|once
TGTGCCAGCAGCTTTGACAGCCAAGAGACCCAGTACTTC
CASSFDSQETQYF
>NA|TRBV5-4|14|TRBJ2-5|NA
TGTGCCAGCAGCTTGAGGGGGGGCGGAGAGACCCAGTACTTC
CASSLRGGGETQYF
>NA|TRBV30|15|TRBJ2-7|NA
TGTGCCTGGGGTGAACTAATTCGCGGGAATCGAGAGCAGTACTTC
CAWGELIRGNREQYF
>NA|TRBV13|13|TRBJ2-7|few
TGTGCCAGCAGCTTGCGCAACTCCTACGAGCAGTACTTC
CASSLRNSYEQYF
>TRBD1|TRBV6-1|13|TRBJ1-2|NA
TGTGCCAGCAGCCAACAGGGGCCCTATGGCTACACCTTC
CASSQQGPYGYTF
>NA|TRBV28|13|TRBJ2-7|once
TGTGCCAGCATGACGAGGGCCTCCTACGAGCAGTACTTC
CASMTRASYEQYF
>NA|TRBV11-3|15|TRBJ1-2|NA
TGTGCCAGCAGCTGGACCCACAGGACCAACTATGGCTACACCTTC
CASSWTHRTNYGYTF
>TRBD1|TRBV28|19|TRBJ2-2|NA
TGTGCCAGCAGTTTACCTACGCACCGTACAGGGGGGAACACCGGGGAGCTGTTTTTT
CASSLPTHRTGGNTGELFF